The T cell receptor beta chain under discussion was sequenced for a study of blood T cell repertoires in COVID-19. Study-level background: Acute-phase and convalescent COVID-19 samples originated in the United States, Italy and Spain.

Losses at the gene ends were 4 bases for V and 1 base for J; bases not matched to a gene: 4. This CDR3 region has 16 residues. Germline CDR1 reads MNHEY; CDR2 reads SVGAGI. Per the authors' pipeline: By means of reference gene primer amplification, nucleated cell counts were estimated. This table comes from immunoSEQ multiplex PCR, and its TCRdb copy is limited to in-frame clones, with some not included. That table is the source of V, J and clone size, and D and trimming were worked out from the DNA. The table shows hundreds of thousands of clones, with 85% to 90% occurring only once. This chain uses TRBV6-5 with TRBJ1-1; 12 nucleotides agree with TRBD1. The sequencing input was peripheral blood. The receptor comes from a man at least 80 years old with acute or convalescent COVID-19. This chain's CDR3 is CASSSGTGGPNTEAFF. CDR3 nucleotides: TGTGCCAGCAGTTCCGGGACAGGGGGCCCGAACACTGAAGCTTTCTTT.